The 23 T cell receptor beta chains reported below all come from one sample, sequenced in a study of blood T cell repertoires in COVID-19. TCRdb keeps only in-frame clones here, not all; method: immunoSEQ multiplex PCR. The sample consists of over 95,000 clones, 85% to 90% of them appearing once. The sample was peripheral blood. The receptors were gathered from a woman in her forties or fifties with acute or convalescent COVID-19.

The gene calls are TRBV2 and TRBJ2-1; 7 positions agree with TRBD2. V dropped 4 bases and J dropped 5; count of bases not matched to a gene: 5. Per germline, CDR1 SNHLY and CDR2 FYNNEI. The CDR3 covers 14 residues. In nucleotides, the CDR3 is TGTGCCAGCAGTGGGAGGACTAGTGACAATGAGCAGTTCTTC. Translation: CASSGRTSDNEQFF.

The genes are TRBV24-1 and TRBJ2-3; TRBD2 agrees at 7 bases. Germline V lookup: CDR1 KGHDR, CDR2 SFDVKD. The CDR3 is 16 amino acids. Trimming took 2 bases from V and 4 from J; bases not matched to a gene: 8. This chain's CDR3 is CATSDSTSPGPDTQYF. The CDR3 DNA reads TGTGCCACCAGTGATTCGACTAGCCCTGGGCCAGATACGCAGTATTTT.

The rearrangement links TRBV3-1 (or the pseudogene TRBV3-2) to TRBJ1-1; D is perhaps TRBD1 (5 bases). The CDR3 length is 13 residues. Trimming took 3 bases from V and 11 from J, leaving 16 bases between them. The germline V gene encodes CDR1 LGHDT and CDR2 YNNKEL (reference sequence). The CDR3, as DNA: TGTGCCAGCAGCCACGACGAAGCCCGGGGGGCTTTCTTT. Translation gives CASSHDEARGAFF.

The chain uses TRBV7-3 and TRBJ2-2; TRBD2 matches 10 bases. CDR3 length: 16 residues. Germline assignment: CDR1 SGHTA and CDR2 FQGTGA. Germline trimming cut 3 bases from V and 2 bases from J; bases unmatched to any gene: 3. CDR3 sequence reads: CASSFSGGPNTGELFF. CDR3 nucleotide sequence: TGTGCCAGCAGCTTTAGCGGGGGGCCCAACACCGGGGAGCTGTTTTTT.

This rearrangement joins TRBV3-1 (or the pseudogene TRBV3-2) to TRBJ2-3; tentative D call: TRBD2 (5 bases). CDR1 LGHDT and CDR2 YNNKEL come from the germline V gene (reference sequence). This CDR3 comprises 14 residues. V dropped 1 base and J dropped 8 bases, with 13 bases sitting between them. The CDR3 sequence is CASSQVYEGGTQYF. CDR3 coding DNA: TGTGCCAGCAGCCAAGTCTATGAGGGTGGTACGCAGTATTTT.

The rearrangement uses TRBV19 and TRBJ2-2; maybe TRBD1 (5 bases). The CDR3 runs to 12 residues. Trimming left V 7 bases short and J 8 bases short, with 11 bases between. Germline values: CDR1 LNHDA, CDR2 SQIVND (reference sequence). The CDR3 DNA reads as TGTGCCAGTACTCAGGCAGGGGGGGAGCTGTTTTTT. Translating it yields CASTQAGGELFF. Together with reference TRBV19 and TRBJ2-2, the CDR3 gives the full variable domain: DGGITQSPKYLFRKEGQNVTLSCEQNLNHDAMYWYRQDPGQGLRLIYYSQIVNDFQKGDIAEGYSVSREKKESFPLTVTSAQKNPTAFYLCASTQAGGELFFGEGSRLTVL.

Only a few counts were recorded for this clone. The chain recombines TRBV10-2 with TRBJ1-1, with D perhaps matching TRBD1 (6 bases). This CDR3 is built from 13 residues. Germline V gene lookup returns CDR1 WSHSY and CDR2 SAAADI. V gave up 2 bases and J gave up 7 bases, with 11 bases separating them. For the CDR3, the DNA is TGCGCCAGCAGTGAGAGGGGGAAGTATGAAGCTTTCTTT. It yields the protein CASSERGKYEAFF.

The CDR3 DNA follows: TGTGCCAGCAGCCCGACAGGACCGAACACTGAAGCTTTCTTT. Residues: CASSPTGPNTEAFF. The V and J genes are TRBV5-4 and TRBJ1-1, with a tentative D call TRBD1 (6 bases). Trimming took 4 bases from V and 1 from J, leaving 11 bases between them. Germline loops: CDR1 SGHNT, CDR2 YYREEE (reference sequence). The CDR3 is 14 residues long.

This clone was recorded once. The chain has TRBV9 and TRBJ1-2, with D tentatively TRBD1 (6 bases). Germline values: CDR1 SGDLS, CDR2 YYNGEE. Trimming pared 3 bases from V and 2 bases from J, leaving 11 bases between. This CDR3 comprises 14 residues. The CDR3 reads CASSGGQSNYGYTF. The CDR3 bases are TGTGCCAGCAGCGGTGGACAGTCGAACTATGGCTACACCTTC.

The CDR3 loop is CASSSWGQGVGNEQFF. In nucleotides, the CDR3 is TGTGCCAGCAGCTCCTGGGGACAGGGTGTCGGGAATGAGCAGTTCTTC. The V gene is TRBV7-6, the J gene TRBJ2-1; 9 nucleotides align to TRBD1. There are 16 residues in the CDR3. Germline V lookup: CDR1 SGHVS, CDR2 FNYEAQ. V was pared by 4 bases and J by 7 bases, with 11 bases of the junction left unmatched.

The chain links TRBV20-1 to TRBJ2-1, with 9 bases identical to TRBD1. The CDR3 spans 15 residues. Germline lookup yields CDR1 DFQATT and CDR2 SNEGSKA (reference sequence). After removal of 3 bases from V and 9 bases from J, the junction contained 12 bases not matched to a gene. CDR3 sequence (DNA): TGCAGTGCTAGTAGGGGTCCACAGGGGGCTCTTGAGCAGTTCTTC. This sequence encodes CSASRGPQGALEQFF.

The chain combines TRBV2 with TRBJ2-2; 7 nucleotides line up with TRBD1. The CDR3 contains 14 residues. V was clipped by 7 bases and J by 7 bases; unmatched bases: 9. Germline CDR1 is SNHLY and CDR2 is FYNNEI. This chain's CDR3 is CASIPLAGGGELFF. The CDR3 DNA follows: TGTGCCAGCATTCCGCTGGCAGGGGGCGGGGAGCTGTTTTTT.

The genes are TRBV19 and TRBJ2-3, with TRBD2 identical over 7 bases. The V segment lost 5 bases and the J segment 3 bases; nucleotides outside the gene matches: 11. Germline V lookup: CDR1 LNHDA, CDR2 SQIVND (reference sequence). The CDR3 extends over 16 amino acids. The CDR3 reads CASSFVRELGTDTQYF. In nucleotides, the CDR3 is TGTGCCAGTAGTTTCGTGCGGGAGCTCGGGACAGATACGCAGTATTTT.

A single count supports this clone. CDR3 in amino acids: CASGLGSKRVEVKPQHF. For the CDR3, the DNA is TGTGCTAGTGGTTTGGGGTCGAAAAGGGTGGAGGTGAAGCCCCAGCATTTT. V gene TRBV12-5 combines with J gene TRBJ1-5; D remains unclear. CDR1 is LGHNT and CDR2 is FRNRAP in the germline V gene. The CDR3 extends over 17 amino acids. Trimming took off 1 base at V and 8 bases at J, with 21 bases between the two ends.

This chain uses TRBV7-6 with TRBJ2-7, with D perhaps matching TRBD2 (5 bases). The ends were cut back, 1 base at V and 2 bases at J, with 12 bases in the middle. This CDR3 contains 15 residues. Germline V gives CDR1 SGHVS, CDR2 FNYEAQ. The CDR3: CASSLVPGNTYEQYF. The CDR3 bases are TGTGCCAGCAGCTTAGTACCCGGGAATACCTACGAGCAGTACTTC.

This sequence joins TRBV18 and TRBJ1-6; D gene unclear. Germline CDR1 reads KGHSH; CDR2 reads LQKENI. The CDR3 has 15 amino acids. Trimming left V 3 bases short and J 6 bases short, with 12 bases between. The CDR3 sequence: CASSPGSDGNSPLHF. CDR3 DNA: TGTGCCAGCTCACCCGGGTCGGATGGTAATTCACCCCTCCACTTT.

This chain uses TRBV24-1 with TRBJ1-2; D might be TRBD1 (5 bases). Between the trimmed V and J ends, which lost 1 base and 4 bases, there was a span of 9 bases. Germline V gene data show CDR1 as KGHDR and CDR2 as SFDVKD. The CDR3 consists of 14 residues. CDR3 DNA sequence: TGTGCCACCAGTGATTTTTCTACAGGCTATGGCTACACCTTC. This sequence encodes CATSDFSTGYGYTF.

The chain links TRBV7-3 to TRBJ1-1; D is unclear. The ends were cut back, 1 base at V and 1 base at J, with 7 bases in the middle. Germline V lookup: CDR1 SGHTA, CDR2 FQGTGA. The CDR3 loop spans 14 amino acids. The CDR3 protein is CASSLNPGNTEAFF. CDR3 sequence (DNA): TGTGCCAGCAGCTTAAATCCAGGGAACACTGAAGCTTTCTTT.

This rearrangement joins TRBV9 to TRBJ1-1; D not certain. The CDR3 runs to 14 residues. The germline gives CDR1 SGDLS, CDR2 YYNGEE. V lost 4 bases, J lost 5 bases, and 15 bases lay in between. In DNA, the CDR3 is TGTGCCAGCAGCCTTGGACGCCCGGGAACTGAAGCTTTCTTT. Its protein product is CASSLGRPGTEAFF.

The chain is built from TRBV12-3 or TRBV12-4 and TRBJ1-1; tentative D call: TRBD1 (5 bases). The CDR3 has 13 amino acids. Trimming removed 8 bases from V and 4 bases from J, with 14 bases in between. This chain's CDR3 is CASGPGGVTEAFF. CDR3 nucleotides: TGTGCCAGCGGGCCGGGGGGGGTCACTGAAGCTTTCTTT.

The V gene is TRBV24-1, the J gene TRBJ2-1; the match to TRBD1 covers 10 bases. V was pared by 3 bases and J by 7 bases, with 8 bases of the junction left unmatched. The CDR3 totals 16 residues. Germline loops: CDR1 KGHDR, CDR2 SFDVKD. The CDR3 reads CATSDPGTGVPNEQFF. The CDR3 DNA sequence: TGTGCCACCAGTGATCCCGGGACAGGGGTCCCGAATGAGCAGTTCTTC.

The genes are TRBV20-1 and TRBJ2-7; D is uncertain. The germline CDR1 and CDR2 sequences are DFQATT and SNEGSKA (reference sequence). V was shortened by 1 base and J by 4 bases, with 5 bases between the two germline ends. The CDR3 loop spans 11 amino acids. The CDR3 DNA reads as TGCAGTGCTAGAGTGCGTTACGAGCAGTACTTC. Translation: CSARVRYEQYF.

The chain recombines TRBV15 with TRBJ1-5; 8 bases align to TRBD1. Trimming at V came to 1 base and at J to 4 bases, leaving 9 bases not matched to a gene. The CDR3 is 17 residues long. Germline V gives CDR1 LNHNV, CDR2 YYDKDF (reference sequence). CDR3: CATSRGQGRGPNQPQHF. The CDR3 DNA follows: TGTGCCACCAGCAGAGGACAGGGGAGGGGGCCTAATCAGCCCCAGCATTTT.